This T cell receptor beta chain was profiled in a study of blood T cells in healthy people across ages. For the second PCR, which ran for about 6 to 11 cycles, a sample-barcoded 5' primer and a J-beta primer mix were used. TCRdb used MiXCR to reprocess the 5' RACE reads, holding one entry per CDR3 protein. The sample has over 1,300,000 distinct CDR3 sequences; approximately 59% are singletons. This TCR derives from a man in his late teens or twenties in good health. Sequenced input: blood.

CDR3 DNA sequence: TGCAGTGCTAGAAGTCAGTGGGCGGGGGAGACCCAGTACTTC. Amino acids: CSARSQWAGETQYF. The chain employs TRBV20-1 and TRBJ2-5, with D possibly TRBD2 on 6 matching bases. The germline V and J ends were trimmed by 2 bases and 5 bases, with 15 bases remaining between them. CDR1 is DFQATT, CDR2 SNEGSKA, per germline (reference sequence). There are 14 residues in the CDR3.